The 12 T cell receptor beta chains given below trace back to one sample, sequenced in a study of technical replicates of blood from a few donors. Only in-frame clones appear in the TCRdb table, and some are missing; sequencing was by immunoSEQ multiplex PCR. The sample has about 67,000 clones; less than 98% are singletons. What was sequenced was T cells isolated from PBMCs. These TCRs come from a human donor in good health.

The CDR3 is CASSYWAGPYEQYF. As DNA, the CDR3 is TGTGCCAGCAGTTACTGGGCGGGACCCTACGAGCAGTACTTC. V is TRBV6-5 and J is TRBJ2-7, with D tentatively TRBD2 (6 bases). Germline V gives CDR1 MNHEY, CDR2 SVGAGI. The germline V and J ends were trimmed by 1 base and 2 bases, with 9 bases remaining between them. The CDR3 contains 14 residues.

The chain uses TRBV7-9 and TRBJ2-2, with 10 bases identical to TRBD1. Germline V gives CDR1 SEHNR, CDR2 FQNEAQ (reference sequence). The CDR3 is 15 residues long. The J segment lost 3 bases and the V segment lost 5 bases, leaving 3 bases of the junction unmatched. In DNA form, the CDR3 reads TGTGCCAGCAGCCCGACAGGGGGCGACACCGGGGAGCTGTTTTTT. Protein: CASSPTGGDTGELFF.

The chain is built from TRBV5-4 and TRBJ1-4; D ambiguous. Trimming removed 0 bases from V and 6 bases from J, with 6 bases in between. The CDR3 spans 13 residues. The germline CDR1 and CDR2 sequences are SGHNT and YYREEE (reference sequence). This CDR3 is CASSLGEDEKLFF. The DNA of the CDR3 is TGTGCCAGCAGCTTGGGGGAGGATGAAAAACTGTTTTTT.

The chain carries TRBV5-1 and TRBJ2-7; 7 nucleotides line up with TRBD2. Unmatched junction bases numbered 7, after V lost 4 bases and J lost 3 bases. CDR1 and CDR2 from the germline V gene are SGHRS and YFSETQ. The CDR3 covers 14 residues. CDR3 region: CASSVGRTSYEQYF. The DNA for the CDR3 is TGCGCCAGCAGCGTCGGAAGGACTAGCTACGAGCAGTACTTC.

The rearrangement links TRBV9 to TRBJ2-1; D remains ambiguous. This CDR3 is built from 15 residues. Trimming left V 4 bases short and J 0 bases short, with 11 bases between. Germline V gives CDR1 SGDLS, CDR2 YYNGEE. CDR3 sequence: CASSRGDSSYNEQFF. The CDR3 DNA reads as TGTGCCAGCAGCAGAGGCGATAGCTCCTACAATGAGCAGTTCTTC.

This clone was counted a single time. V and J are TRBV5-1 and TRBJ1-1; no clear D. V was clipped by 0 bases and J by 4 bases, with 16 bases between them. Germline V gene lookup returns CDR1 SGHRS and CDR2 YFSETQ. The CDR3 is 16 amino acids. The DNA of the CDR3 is TGCGCCAGCAGCTTGGACACCAGAGGGTATAGCACTGAAGCTTTCTTT. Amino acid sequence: CASSLDTRGYSTEAFF.

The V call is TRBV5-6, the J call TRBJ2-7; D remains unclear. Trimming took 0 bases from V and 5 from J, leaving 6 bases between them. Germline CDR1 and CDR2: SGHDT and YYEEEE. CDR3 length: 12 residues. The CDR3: CASSLVGDEQYF. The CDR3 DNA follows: TGTGCCAGCAGCTTGGTCGGAGACGAGCAGTACTTC.

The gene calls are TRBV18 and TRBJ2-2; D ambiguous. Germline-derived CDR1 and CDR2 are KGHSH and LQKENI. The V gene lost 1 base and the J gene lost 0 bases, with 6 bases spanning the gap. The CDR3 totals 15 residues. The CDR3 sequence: CASSPRQANTGELFF. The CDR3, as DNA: TGTGCCAGCTCACCACGTCAGGCGAACACCGGGGAGCTGTTTTTT.

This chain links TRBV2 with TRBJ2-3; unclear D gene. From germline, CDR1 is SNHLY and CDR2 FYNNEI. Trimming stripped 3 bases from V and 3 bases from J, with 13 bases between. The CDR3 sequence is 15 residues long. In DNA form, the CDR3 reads TGTGCCAGCAGTGATGGCGGATGGTATACAGATACGCAGTATTTT. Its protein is CASSDGGWYTDTQYF.

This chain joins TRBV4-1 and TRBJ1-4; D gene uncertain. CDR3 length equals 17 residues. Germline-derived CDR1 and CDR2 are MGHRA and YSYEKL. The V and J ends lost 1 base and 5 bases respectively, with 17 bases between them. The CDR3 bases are TGCGCCAGCAGCCAAGCCCCGCGGGCAGGCGCAAATGAAAAACTGTTTTTT. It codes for CASSQAPRAGANEKLFF.

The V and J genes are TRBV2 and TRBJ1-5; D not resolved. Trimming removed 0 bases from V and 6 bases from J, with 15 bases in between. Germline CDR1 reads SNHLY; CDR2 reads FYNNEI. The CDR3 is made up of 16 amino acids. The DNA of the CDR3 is TGTGCCAGCAGTGAAGCGTCTAGGGAGGAAGTTCAGCCCCAGCATTTT. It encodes CASSEASREEVQPQHF.

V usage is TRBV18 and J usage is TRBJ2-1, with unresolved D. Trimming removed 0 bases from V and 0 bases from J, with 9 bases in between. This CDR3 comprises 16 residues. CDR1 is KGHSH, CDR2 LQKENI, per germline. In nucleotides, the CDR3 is TGTGCCAGCTCACCACCTGGTAGGAGCTCCTACAATGAGCAGTTCTTC. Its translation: CASSPPGRSSYNEQFF.